This T cell receptor beta chain was found in a study of blood T cell repertoires in COVID-19. For the study at large: The samples span acute and convalescent COVID-19 from the United States, Italy and Spain.

Per the original methods: Researchers report that nucleated cell counts were estimated from reference gene primer amplification. Repertoires were generated with immunoSEQ multiplex PCR, while TCRdb's copy carries only in-frame clones and drops some. That table furnishes V, J and clone size, whereas the DNA furnished D and trimming. The table records roughly 150,000 clones, around four fifths of them present only once. This clone was recorded a few times. The clonotype was recovered from an elderly woman with acute or convalescent COVID-19. The sequencing input was peripheral blood.

CDR3 in amino acids: CASSPLTGATDTQYF. Written as DNA, the CDR3 is TGTGCCAGCTCACCTTTGACAGGGGCCACAGATACGCAGTATTTT. The rearrangement uses TRBV18 and TRBJ2-3, with 8 bases lining up with TRBD1. CDR3 length: 15 residues. Trimming cost V 3 bases and J 2 bases; bases outside gene matches: 4. Germline V CDR1 and CDR2: KGHSH, LQKENI.